The 31 T cell receptor beta chains below come from one sample, sequenced in a study of blood T cell repertoires in COVID-19 (TCRdb year 2020). Library preparation was by the immunoSEQ multiplex PCR assay. TCRdb limited this immuneACCESS table to in-frame rearrangements with V and J called. A share of clones is missing; checked studies link under half to unresolved V genes, and the rest is unexplained. For this sample there are under 110,000 clones; 70% to 75% appear just once. Clones ranked in the top ten supply less than 1% of the sample. The sequenced sample consisted of peripheral blood. The receptors were sampled from a human donor with acute or convalescent COVID-19. The donor label of this sample is uncertain.

V usage is TRBV19 and J usage is TRBJ2-1; D is uncertain. Trimming removed 5 bases at V and 7 bases at J, with 9 bases between. CDR1 is LNHDA, CDR2 SQIVND, per germline (reference sequence). This CDR3 is built from 12 residues. The CDR3 DNA is TGTGCCAGTAGTCGGGTACGTAATGAGCAGTTCTTC. It translates to CASSRVRNEQFF.

This chain connects TRBV4-1 to TRBJ1-1, with 9 bases aligning to TRBD1. Looked up from germline, CDR1 is MGHRA and CDR2 is YSYEKL. Trimming cost V 9 bases and J 1 base; bases outside gene matches: 6. The CDR3 sequence is 14 residues long. CDR3 sequence reads: CASDRGIANTEAFF. As DNA, the CDR3 is TGCGCCAGTGACAGGGGGATTGCGAACACTGAAGCTTTCTTT.

The J gene is TRBJ1-3, the V gene TRBV9, with D possibly TRBD1 on 6 matching bases. The CDR3 sequence is 15 residues long. Trimming left V 4 bases short and J 1 base short, with 12 bases between. CDR1 and CDR2 (germline): SGDLS, YYNGEE. DNA of the CDR3: TGTGCCAGCAGCCCGACAACAGGGTCTGGAAACACCATATATTTT. Protein: CASSPTTGSGNTIYF.

V usage is TRBV2 and J usage is TRBJ2-7; TRBD2 matches at 7 bases. The CDR3 consists of 15 residues. J was trimmed by 4 bases and V by 4 bases; bases with no gene match: 10. Germline assignment: CDR1 SNHLY and CDR2 FYNNEI. CDR3 DNA: TGTGCCAGCAGTGGAAGGGGAGCGGGGAATTACGAGCAGTACTTC. Its translation is CASSGRGAGNYEQYF.

The chain uses TRBV7-3 and TRBJ2-2; weak D call: TRBD1 (8 bases). V lost 5 bases, J lost 5 bases, and 21 bases lay in between. Germline CDR1 is SGHTA and CDR2 is FQGTGA. CDR3 size: 17 residues. The CDR3 DNA is TGTGCCAGCAGCCCTCAGGGGGCGGGGGTATCAACCGGGGAGCTGTTTTTT. This gives the protein CASSPQGAGVSTGELFF.

This clone has just a few counts. V usage is TRBV5-6 and J usage is TRBJ2-4; weak D call: TRBD1 (6 bases). V was clipped by 0 bases and J by 7 bases, with 14 bases between them. The CDR3 consists of 15 residues. Germline V gives CDR1 SGHDT, CDR2 YYEEEE. CDR3 sequence reads: CASSLDRDERNIQYF. Written as DNA, the CDR3 is TGTGCCAGCAGCTTGGACAGGGACGAACGGAACATTCAGTACTTC.

V and J are TRBV6-5 and TRBJ1-6, with 9 bases fitting TRBD1. From germline, CDR1 is MNHEY and CDR2 SVGAGI. The trim removed 6 bases at V and 13 bases at J, leaving 13 bases unmatched. The CDR3 consists of 15 residues. The CDR3 DNA is TGTGCCAGCAGGTCAACCGGGACAGGGACCATCCCCCTCCACTTT. Its protein product is CASRSTGTGTIPLHF.

The chain uses TRBV4-1 and TRBJ1-4; D unclear. V was trimmed by 1 base and J by 8 bases, leaving 14 bases between them. CDR3 length: 15 residues. Germline CDR1 and CDR2: MGHRA and YSYEKL. The CDR3 DNA reads as TGCGCCAGCAGCCAAGTTACCTTTGGCGGCGAAAAACTGTTTTTT. Its protein is CASSQVTFGGEKLFF.

The chain has TRBV3-1 (or the pseudogene TRBV3-2) and TRBJ2-5; D is perhaps TRBD1 (5 bases). The V end lost 5 bases, the J end lost 7 bases, and 14 bases lay between the germline ends. The CDR3 spans 13 residues. Per germline, CDR1 LGHDT and CDR2 YNNKEL (reference sequence). The CDR3 DNA follows: TGTGCCAGCAGCGCCGGGCCAAGGGGGACCCAGTACTTC. Protein: CASSAGPRGTQYF.

J is TRBJ2-3 and V is TRBV6-5; TRBD2 matches at 7 bases. Germline CDR1 MNHEY, CDR2 SVGAGI. The V gene end was trimmed by 2 bases and the J gene end by 4 bases; junction bases not matched to a gene: 6. The CDR3 is 15 amino acids. CDR3 loop: CASSYGGGGADTQYF. CDR3 nucleotides: TGTGCCAGCAGTTACGGCGGGGGTGGGGCAGATACGCAGTATTTT.

V gene TRBV27 combines with J gene TRBJ2-5; unclear D gene. There are 15 residues in the CDR3. Deletions cut 6 bases from V and 0 bases from J, with 14 bases between. Germline V gene sequence: CDR1 MNHEY, CDR2 SMNVEV (reference sequence). The DNA of the CDR3 is TGTGCCAGCAGCGATGGGCTGCCGTACCAAGAGACCCAGTACTTC. Translated, it gives CASSDGLPYQETQYF.

CDR3 sequence: CASSYSQPQGEAFF. The CDR3 DNA reads TGTGCCAGCAGTTACTCGCAACCGCAGGGGGAAGCTTTCTTT. V usage is TRBV6-5 and J usage is TRBJ1-1; TRBD1 is a possible D gene (6 bases). Per the germline V gene, CDR1 is MNHEY and CDR2 is SVGAGI. V was shortened by 0 bases and J by 8 bases, with 13 bases between the two germline ends. The CDR3 has 14 residues.

This chain uses TRBV29-1 with TRBJ2-3; D possibly corresponds to TRBD1 (7 bases). Germline V gene sequence: CDR1 SQVTM, CDR2 ANQGSEA. Trimming stripped 7 bases from V and 0 bases from J, with 23 bases between. The CDR3 sequence is 17 residues long. CDR3 amino acids: CSAWGVMTGTSTDTQYF. The CDR3, as DNA: TGCAGCGCCTGGGGGGTAATGACAGGGACTAGCACAGATACGCAGTATTTT.

This sequence joins TRBV19 and TRBJ2-4; 7 bases align to TRBD2. CDR3 length: 15 residues. The trim removed 0 bases at V and 6 bases at J, leaving 5 bases unmatched. In germline, CDR1 is LNHDA, CDR2 SQIVND (reference sequence). CDR3 loop: CASSIDRREGNIQYF. The CDR3 coding sequence is TGTGCCAGTAGTATAGATCGCAGGGAGGGAAACATTCAGTACTTC. The entire variable domain, with the rest obtained from reference TRBV19 and TRBJ2-4, is as follows: DGGITQSPKYLFRKEGQNVTLSCEQNLNHDAMYWYRQDPGQGLRLIYYSQIVNDFQKGDIAEGYSVSREKKESFPLTVTSAQKNPTAFYLCASSIDRREGNIQYFGAGTRLSVL.

This chain connects TRBV18 to TRBJ2-4; possible D gene TRBD2, 7 bases. The ends were cut back, 6 bases at V and 3 bases at J, with 18 bases in the middle. The CDR3 has 16 residues. Germline CDR1 and CDR2: KGHSH and LQKENI. In DNA form, the CDR3 reads TGTGCCAGCTCCCCGCCGCAGGGGAGGGACAAAAACATTCAGTACTTC. Protein sequence: CASSPPQGRDKNIQYF.

This chain uses TRBV2 with TRBJ1-5; D unclear. The V and J ends lost 1 base and 0 bases respectively, with 4 bases between them. CDR3 length: 14 residues. Per germline, CDR1 SNHLY and CDR2 FYNNEI. CDR3 loop: CASSEVYSNQPQHF. DNA for the CDR3: TGTGCCAGCAGTGAAGTGTATAGCAATCAGCCCCAGCATTTT.

The CDR3 region has the DNA TGCAGCGTTTGGCAGGGTGGCACTGAAGCTTTCTTT. It is translated as CSVWQGGTEAFF. The chain has TRBV29-1 and TRBJ1-1, with a tentative D call TRBD1 (5 bases). This CDR3 is 12 amino acids long. Trimming took 5 bases from V and 4 from J, leaving 11 bases between them. Per the germline V gene, CDR1 is SQVTM and CDR2 is ANQGSEA. Full variable domain (missing parts from reference TRBV29-1 and TRBJ1-1): SAVISQKPSRDICQRGTSLTIQCQVDSQVTMMFWYRQQPGQSLTLIATANQGSEATYESGFVIDKFPISRPNLTFSTLTVSNMSPEDSSIYLCSVWQGGTEAFFGQGTRLTVV.

The chain has TRBV18 and TRBJ2-1; 9 bases match TRBD1. This CDR3 contains 14 residues. Germline V gene data show CDR1 as KGHSH and CDR2 as LQKENI. V was clipped by 3 bases and J by 9 bases; unmatched bases: 6. The CDR3 DNA reads as TGTGCCAGCTCACCGCAAACAGGGGGCGCTGAGCAGTTCTTC. This encodes CASSPQTGGAEQFF.

This rearrangement joins TRBV4-1 to TRBJ1-3, with 8 bases that match TRBD1. Germline loops: CDR1 MGHRA, CDR2 YSYEKL. The ends lost 1 base at V and 3 bases at J; junction bases unmatched: 5. The CDR3 is made up of 16 amino acids. CDR3 DNA: TGCGCCAGCAGCCAAGGACAGGGGATGGGTGGAAACACCATATATTTT. Protein product: CASSQGQGMGGNTIYF.

The genes are TRBV2 and TRBJ1-2, with D hard to call. CDR1 and CDR2 (germline): SNHLY, FYNNEI. With 7 bases removed from V and 4 bases from J, the gap between germline ends came to 7 bases. The length of the CDR3 is 11 residues. CDR3 DNA sequence: TGTGCCAGCATGAGGGCCTATGGCTACACCTTC. Its protein product is CASMRAYGYTF.

In its sample, this clone was seen a few times. V gene TRBV28 combines with J gene TRBJ2-2, with 8 bases identical to TRBD1. Germline lookup yields CDR1 MDHEN and CDR2 SYDVKM. J was trimmed by 4 bases and V by 5 bases; bases with no gene match: 3. The CDR3 is 14 residues long. The CDR3 DNA follows: TGTGCCAGCAGTCGGACAGGGTCCACCGGGGAGCTGTTTTTT. Protein: CASSRTGSTGELFF. The variable domain in full, completed from reference TRBV28 and TRBJ2-2, reads DVKVTQSSRYLVKRTGEKVFLECVQDMDHENMFWYRQDPGLGLRLIYFSYDVKMKEKGDIPEGYSVSREKKERFSLILESASTNQTSMYLCASSRTGSTGELFFGEGSRLTVL.

The chain has TRBV5-6 and TRBJ1-1; 7 nucleotides agree with TRBD1. V shed 4 bases, J shed 5 bases, and the junction held 8 bases outside the gene matches. In germline, CDR1 is SGHDT, CDR2 YYEEEE. The CDR3 has 14 residues. CDR3 residues: CASSVTGIKTEAFF. The CDR3 bases are TGTGCCAGCAGCGTGACAGGGATTAAAACTGAAGCTTTCTTT.

The V and J genes are TRBV24-1 and TRBJ2-7; D is unresolved. The germline V gene has CDR1 KGHDR and CDR2 SFDVKD. V dropped 0 bases and J dropped 2 bases, with 13 bases sitting between them. CDR3 length: 16 residues. CDR3 amino acids: CATSDLQGTGAYEQYV. In DNA form, the CDR3 reads TGTGCCACCAGTGATTTGCAAGGTACTGGAGCCTACGAGCAGTACGTC.

The CDR3 bases are TGCGCCAGCAGCCTGGGACTAGCGGGGGGGCCAGGCGGGGAGCTGTTTTTT. It specifies CASSLGLAGGPGGELFF. The V gene is TRBV5-1, the J gene TRBJ2-2; 16 bases fit TRBD2. With V trimmed by 4 bases and J by 7 bases, 7 bases remained unmatched. CDR1 is SGHRS and CDR2 is YFSETQ in the germline V gene. This CDR3 has 17 amino acids.

The chain joins TRBV6-5 to TRBJ2-5; 9 bases agree with TRBD1. Losses at the gene ends were 7 bases for V and 3 bases for J; bases not matched to a gene: 9. Germline CDR1 reads MNHEY; CDR2 reads SVGAGI. There are 15 residues in the CDR3. The CDR3 DNA reads TGTGCCAGCAAATCGTGGGACAGGGCGGAAGAGACCCAGTACTTC. It is translated as CASKSWDRAEETQYF.

V usage is TRBV5-1 and J usage is TRBJ2-2; TRBD1 aligns across 7 bases. V lost 0 bases to trimming and J lost 3 bases; unmatched junction nucleotides: 2. This CDR3 is built from 15 residues. Germline lookup yields CDR1 SGHRS and CDR2 YFSETQ. Here the CDR3 DNA reads TGCGCCAGCAGCTTGGGACAGGGTGACACCGGGGAGCTGTTTTTT. Amino acids: CASSLGQGDTGELFF.

The chain combines TRBV2 with TRBJ2-5; D possibly corresponds to TRBD2 (6 bases). This CDR3 is 10 amino acids long. The V gene lost 7 bases and the J gene lost 13 bases, with 13 bases spanning the gap. The germline CDR1 and CDR2 sequences are SNHLY and FYNNEI. The CDR3 sequence is CASTLGLTYF. As DNA, the CDR3 is TGTGCCAGCACTTTGGGACTGACGTACTTC. Based on the CDR3 plus reference TRBV2 and TRBJ2-5, the full variable domain is EPEVTQTPSHQVTQMGQEVILRCVPISNHLYFYWYRQILGQKVEFLVSFYNNEISEKSEIFDDQFSVERPDGSNFTLKIRSTKLEDSAMYFCASTLGLTYFGPGTRLLVL.

The rearrangement links TRBV12-3 or TRBV12-4 to TRBJ1-1; 7 nucleotides agree with TRBD1. J was trimmed by 5 bases and V by 3 bases; bases with no gene match: 3. This CDR3 is 13 amino acids long. CDR3 region: CASSLKGATEAFF. The CDR3 DNA follows: TGTGCCAGCAGTTTGAAGGGGGCAACTGAAGCTTTCTTT.

The V and J genes are TRBV7-6 and TRBJ1-1, with 11 bases identical to TRBD1. Per germline, CDR1 SGHVS and CDR2 FNYEAQ. The junction had 7 bases not matched to a gene; V was cut back by 0 bases and J by 7 bases. CDR3 length equals 16 residues. The CDR3 sequence is CASSLAFRDRGNEAFF. The CDR3 DNA reads as TGTGCCAGCAGCTTAGCGTTTAGGGACAGGGGGAATGAAGCTTTCTTT.

The count of this clone is one. The genes are TRBV3-1 (or the pseudogene TRBV3-2) and TRBJ1-1; TRBD1 might be the D (5 bases). Germline V gene sequence: CDR1 LGHDT, CDR2 YNNKEL (reference sequence). This CDR3 is 14 amino acids long. Trimming removed 3 bases at V and 7 bases at J, with 15 bases between. The CDR3 region has the DNA TGTGCCAGCAGCCAGAGACAGAGCAGAGGTGAAGCTTTCTTT. Residues: CASSQRQSRGEAFF.

This chain connects TRBV2 to TRBJ1-5, with a possible D match to TRBD1 (6 bases). CDR3 size: 15 residues. Trimming took 7 bases from V and 0 from J, leaving 13 bases between them. Germline V gives CDR1 SNHLY, CDR2 FYNNEI. DNA for the CDR3: TGTGCCAGCAAAAAGACAGGTGATAGCAATCAGCCCCAGCATTTT. Protein product: CASKKTGDSNQPQHF. Looking up the rest from reference TRBV2 and TRBJ1-5 gives the full variable domain: EPEVTQTPSHQVTQMGQEVILRCVPISNHLYFYWYRQILGQKVEFLVSFYNNEISEKSEIFDDQFSVERPDGSNFTLKIRSTKLEDSAMYFCASKKTGDSNQPQHFGDGTRLSIL.